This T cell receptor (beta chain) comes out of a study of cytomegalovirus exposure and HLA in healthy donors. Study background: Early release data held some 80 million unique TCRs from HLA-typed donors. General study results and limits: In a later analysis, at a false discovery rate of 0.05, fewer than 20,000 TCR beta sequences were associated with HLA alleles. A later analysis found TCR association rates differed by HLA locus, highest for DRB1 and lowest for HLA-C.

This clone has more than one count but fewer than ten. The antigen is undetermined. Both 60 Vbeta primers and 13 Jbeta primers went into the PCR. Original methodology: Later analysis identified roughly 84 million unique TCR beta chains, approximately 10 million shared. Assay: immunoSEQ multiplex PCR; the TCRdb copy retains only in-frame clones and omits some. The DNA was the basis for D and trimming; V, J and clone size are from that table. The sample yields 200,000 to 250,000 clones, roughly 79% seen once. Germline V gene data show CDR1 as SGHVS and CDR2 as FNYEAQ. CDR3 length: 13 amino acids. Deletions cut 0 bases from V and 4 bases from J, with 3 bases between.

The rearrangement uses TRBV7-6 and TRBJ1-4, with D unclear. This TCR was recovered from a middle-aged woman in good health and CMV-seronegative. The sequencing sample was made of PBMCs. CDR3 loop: CASSLAHNEKLFF. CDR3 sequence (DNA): TGTGCCAGCAGCTTAGCCCATAATGAAAAACTGTTTTTT.